This T cell receptor beta chain is drawn from a study of cytomegalovirus exposure and HLA in healthy donors. General study results and limits: There were some public TCRs occurring in many donors, but most TCR sequences were rare. According to a subsequent analysis, TCR clusters from the first cohort were inclined to appear together in the roughly 120 validation repertoires. The study put some 160 TCR beta chains on its list as cytomegalovirus-associated.

In germline, CDR1 is KGHSH, CDR2 LQKENI. There are 12 residues in the CDR3. V lost 0 bases and J lost 2, with 2 bases in between. TCRdb's table, derived via immunoSEQ multiplex PCR, lists solely in-frame clones and lacks some. The sample contains about 160,000 clones, approximately 86% of which appear only once. Remarks on this clone: Its antigen is not known.

A roughly 120-subject validation cohort, separate from the roughly 670-subject first cohort, supplied the donors. The receptor comes from a woman under 30 in good health and CMV-seronegative. Material: PBMCs. This chain joins TRBV18 and TRBJ2-7, with D hard to call. The CDR3 protein is CASSPPTYEQYF. DNA for the CDR3: TGTGCCAGCTCACCACCCACCTACGAGCAGTACTTC.